This T cell receptor (beta chain) was sequenced in a study of cytomegalovirus exposure and HLA in healthy donors. The study, taken as a whole, reports: At a 0.05 false discovery rate, a later analysis found approximately 15,000 TCR beta sequences to be associated with HLA alleles.

This CDR3 contains 14 residues. The V gene's germline CDR1 is SEHNR and CDR2 FQNEAQ (reference sequence). Between the trimmed V and J ends, which lost 2 bases and 3 bases, there was a span of 11 bases. On this clone itself: Its target is not known.

PCR primers comprised 60 Vbeta and 13 Jbeta primers. Only in-frame clones appear in the TCRdb table, and some are missing; sequencing was by immunoSEQ multiplex PCR. The data contain around 40,000 clones, 60% to 70% of them singletons. The sequence came from a man in his fifties in good health and CMV-seropositive. This chain connects TRBV7-9 to TRBJ2-7, with D possibly being TRBD1 (5 bases). Material: PBMCs. As DNA, the CDR3 is TGTGCCAGCAGCTTATATCAGGGTAACTACGAGCAGTACTTC. Translating it yields CASSLYQGNYEQYF.